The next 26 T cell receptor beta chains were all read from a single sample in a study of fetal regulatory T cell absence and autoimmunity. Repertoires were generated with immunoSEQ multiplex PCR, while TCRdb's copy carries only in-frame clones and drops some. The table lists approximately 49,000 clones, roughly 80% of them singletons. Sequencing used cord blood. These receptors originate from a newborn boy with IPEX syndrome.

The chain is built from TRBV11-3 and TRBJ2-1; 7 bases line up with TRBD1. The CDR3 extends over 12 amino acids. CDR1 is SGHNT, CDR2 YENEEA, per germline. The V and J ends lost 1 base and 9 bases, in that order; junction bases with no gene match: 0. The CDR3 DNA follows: TGTGCCAGCAGCTTAGGACAGGGTGAGCAGTTCTTC. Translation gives CASSLGQGEQFF.

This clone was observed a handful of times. The CDR3 DNA reads as TGCGCCAGCGGAGGACTAGCGGCCTACGAGCAGTACTTC. Its translation is CASGGLAAYEQYF. The rearrangement links TRBV10-2 to TRBJ2-7; 10 nucleotides match TRBD2. The CDR3 spans 13 residues. The J segment lost 2 bases and the V segment lost 8 bases, leaving 3 bases of the junction unmatched. The germline V gene has CDR1 WSHSY and CDR2 SAAADI.

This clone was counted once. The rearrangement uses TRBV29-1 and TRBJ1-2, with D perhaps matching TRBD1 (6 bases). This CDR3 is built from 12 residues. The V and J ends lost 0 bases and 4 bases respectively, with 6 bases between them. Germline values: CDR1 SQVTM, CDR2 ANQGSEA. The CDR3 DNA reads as TGCAGCGTTGAAGACAGGGGCTATGGCTACACCTTC. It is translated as CSVEDRGYGYTF.

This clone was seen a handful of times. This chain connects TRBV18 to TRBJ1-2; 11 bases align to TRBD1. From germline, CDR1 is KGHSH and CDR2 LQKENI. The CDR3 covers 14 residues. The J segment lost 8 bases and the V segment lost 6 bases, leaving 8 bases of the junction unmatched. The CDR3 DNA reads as TGTGCCAGCTCCCCGGACAGGGGGCGCGTGGGCTACACCTTC. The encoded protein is CASSPDRGRVGYTF.

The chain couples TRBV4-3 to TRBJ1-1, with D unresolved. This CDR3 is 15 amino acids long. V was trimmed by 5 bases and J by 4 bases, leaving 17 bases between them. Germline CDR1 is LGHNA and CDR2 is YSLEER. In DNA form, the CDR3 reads TGCGCCAGCAGCGCACTCGCAGGAGGTGGCACTGAAGCTTTCTTT. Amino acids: CASSALAGGGTEAFF.

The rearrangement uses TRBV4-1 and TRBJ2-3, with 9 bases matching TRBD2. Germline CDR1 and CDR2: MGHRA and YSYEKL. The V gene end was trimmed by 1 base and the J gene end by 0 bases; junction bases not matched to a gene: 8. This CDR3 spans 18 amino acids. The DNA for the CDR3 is TGCGCCAGCAGCCAAGGCGGGGGGGCCGGTACTAGCACAGATACGCAGTATTTT. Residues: CASSQGGGAGTSTDTQYF.

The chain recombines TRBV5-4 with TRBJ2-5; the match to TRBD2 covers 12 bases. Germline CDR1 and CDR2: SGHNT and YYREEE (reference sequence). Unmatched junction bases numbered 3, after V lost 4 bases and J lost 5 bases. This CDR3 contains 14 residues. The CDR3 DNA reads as TGTGCCAGCAGCCTAGCGGGGGGGCAGGAGACCCAGTACTTC. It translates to CASSLAGGQETQYF.

CDR3 nucleotide sequence: TGCGCCAGCAGCTTTACTAGCGGGGGCACAGATACGCAGTATTTT. Amino acids: CASSFTSGGTDTQYF. The chain recombines TRBV5-1 with TRBJ2-3; TRBD2 agrees at 10 bases. The CDR3 totals 15 residues. Per germline, CDR1 SGHRS and CDR2 YFSETQ. The junction had 1 base not matched to a gene; V was cut back by 2 bases and J by 1 base.

CDR3: CASSETFYEQYF. DNA of the CDR3: TGCGCCAGCAGTGAGACCTTTTACGAGCAGTACTTC. The J gene is TRBJ2-7, the V gene TRBV10-2; D remains unclear. Trimming left V 2 bases short and J 4 bases short, with 6 bases between. Germline CDR1 is WSHSY and CDR2 is SAAADI. The CDR3 contains 12 residues.

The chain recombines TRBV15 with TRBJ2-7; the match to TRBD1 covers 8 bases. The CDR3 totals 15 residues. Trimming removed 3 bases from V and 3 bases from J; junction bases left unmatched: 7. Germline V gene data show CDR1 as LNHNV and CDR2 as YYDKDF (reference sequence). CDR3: CATSRTGTGLYEQYF. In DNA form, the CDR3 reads TGTGCCACCAGCAGGACCGGGACAGGACTCTACGAGCAGTACTTC.

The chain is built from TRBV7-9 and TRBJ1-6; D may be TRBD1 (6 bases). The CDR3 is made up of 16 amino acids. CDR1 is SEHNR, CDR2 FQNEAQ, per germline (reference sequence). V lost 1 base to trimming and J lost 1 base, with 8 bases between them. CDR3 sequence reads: CASSLGTGSYNSPLHF. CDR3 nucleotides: TGTGCCAGCAGCTTAGGAACAGGGTCCTATAATTCACCCCTCCACTTT.

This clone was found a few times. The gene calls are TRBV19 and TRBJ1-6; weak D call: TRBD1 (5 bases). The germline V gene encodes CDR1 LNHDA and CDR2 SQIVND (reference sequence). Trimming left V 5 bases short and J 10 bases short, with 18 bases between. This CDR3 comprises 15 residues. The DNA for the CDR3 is TGTGCCAGTAGTGTCCTCGGGGGGTTGAAATCACCCCTCCACTTT. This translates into CASSVLGGLKSPLHF.

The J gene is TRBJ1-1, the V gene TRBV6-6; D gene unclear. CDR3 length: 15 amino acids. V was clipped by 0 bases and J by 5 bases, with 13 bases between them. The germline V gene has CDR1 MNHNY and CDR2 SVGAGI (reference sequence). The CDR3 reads CASSYSRHPETEAFF. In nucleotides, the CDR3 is TGTGCCAGCAGTTACTCGAGGCACCCTGAAACTGAAGCTTTCTTT.

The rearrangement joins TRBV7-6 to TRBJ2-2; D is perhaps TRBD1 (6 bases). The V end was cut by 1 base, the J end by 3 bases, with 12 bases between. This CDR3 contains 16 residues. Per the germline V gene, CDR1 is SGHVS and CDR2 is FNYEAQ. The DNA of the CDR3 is TGTGCCAGCAGCTTAGTACAGGGATTGTACACCGGGGAGCTGTTTTTT. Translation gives CASSLVQGLYTGELFF.

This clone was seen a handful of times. The CDR3 nucleotides read TGTGCCAGCAGCTCGTTCCAGGGGAACTATGGCTACACCTTC. Amino acids: CASSSFQGNYGYTF. The chain combines TRBV7-9 with TRBJ1-2; TRBD1 is a possible D gene (6 bases). From germline, CDR1 is SEHNR and CDR2 FQNEAQ (reference sequence). The ends were cut back, 4 bases at V and 2 bases at J, with 11 bases in the middle. The CDR3 runs 14 residues.

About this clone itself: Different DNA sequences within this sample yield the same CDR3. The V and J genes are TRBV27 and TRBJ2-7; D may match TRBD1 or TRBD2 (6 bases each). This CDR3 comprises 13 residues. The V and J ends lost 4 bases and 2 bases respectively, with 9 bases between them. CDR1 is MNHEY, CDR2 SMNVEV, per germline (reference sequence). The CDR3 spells CASSSGGAYEQYF. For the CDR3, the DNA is TGTGCCAGCAGTTCCGGGGGCGCCTACGAGCAGTACTTC.

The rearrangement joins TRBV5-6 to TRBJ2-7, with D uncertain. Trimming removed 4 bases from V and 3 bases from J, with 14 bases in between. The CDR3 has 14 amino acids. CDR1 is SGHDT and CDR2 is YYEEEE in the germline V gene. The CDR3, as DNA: TGTGCCAGCAGCCGGACGGTCAAGGGCTACGAGCAGTACTTC. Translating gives CASSRTVKGYEQYF.

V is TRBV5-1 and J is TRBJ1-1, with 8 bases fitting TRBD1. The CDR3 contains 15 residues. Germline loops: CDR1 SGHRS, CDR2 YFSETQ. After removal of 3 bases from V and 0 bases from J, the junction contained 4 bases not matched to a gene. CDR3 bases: TGCGCCAGCAGCTGGGACAGGCCCATGAACACTGAAGCTTTCTTT. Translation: CASSWDRPMNTEAFF.

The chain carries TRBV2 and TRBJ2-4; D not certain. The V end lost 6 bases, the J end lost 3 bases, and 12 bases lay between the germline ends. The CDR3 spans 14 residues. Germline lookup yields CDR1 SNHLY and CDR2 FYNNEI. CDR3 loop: CASRGPVNKNIQYF. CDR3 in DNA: TGTGCCAGCAGGGGCCCGGTTAACAAAAACATTCAGTACTTC.

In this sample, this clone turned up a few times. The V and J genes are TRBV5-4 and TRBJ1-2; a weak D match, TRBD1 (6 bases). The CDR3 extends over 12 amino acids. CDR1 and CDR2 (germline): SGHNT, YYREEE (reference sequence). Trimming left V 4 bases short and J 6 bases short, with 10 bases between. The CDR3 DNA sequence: TGTGCCAGCAGCGGGGGGGCGAATGGCTACACCTTC. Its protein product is CASSGGANGYTF.

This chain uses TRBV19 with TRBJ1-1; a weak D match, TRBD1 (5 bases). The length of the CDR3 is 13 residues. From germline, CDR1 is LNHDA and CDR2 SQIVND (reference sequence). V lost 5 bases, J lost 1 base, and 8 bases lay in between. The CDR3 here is CASSAGTNTEAFF. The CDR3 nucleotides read TGTGCCAGTAGTGCAGGGACGAACACTGAAGCTTTCTTT.

Here the CDR3 DNA reads TGTGCCAGCAGCTCGAGGACTAGCGCACATGAGCAGTTCTTC. Amino acid sequence: CASSSRTSAHEQFF. The V and J genes are TRBV7-9 and TRBJ2-1; 9 bases line up with TRBD2. CDR3 size: 14 residues. The germline gives CDR1 SEHNR, CDR2 FQNEAQ (reference sequence). The J segment lost 8 bases and the V segment lost 4 bases, leaving 6 bases of the junction unmatched.

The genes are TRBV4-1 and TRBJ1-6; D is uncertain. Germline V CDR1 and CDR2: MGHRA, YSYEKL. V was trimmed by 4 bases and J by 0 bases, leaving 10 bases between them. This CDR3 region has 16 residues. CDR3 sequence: CASSPRESSYNSPLHF. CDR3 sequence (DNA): TGCGCCAGCAGCCCAAGGGAGAGCTCCTATAATTCACCCCTCCACTTT.

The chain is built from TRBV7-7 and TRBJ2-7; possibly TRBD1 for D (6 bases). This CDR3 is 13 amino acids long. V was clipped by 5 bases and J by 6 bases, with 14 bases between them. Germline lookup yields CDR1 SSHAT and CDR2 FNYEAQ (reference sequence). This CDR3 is CASSPQGISEQYF. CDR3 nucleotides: TGTGCCAGCAGCCCTCAGGGGATTAGCGAGCAGTACTTC.

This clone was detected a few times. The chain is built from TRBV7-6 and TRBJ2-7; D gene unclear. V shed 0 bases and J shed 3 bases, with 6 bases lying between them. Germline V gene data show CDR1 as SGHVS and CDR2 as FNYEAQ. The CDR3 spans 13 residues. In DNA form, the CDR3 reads TGTGCCAGCAGCTTAGCAGTGTACTACGAGCAGTACTTC. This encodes CASSLAVYYEQYF.

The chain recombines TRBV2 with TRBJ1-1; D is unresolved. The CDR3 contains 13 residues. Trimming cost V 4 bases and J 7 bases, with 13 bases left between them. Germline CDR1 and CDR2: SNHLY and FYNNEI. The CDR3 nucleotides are TGTGCCAGCAGTGTTATAAGACCTGGTGAAGCTTTCTTT. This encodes CASSVIRPGEAFF. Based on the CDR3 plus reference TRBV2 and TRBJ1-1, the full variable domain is EPEVTQTPSHQVTQMGQEVILRCVPISNHLYFYWYRQILGQKVEFLVSFYNNEISEKSEIFDDQFSVERPDGSNFTLKIRSTKLEDSAMYFCASSVIRPGEAFFGQGTRLTVV.